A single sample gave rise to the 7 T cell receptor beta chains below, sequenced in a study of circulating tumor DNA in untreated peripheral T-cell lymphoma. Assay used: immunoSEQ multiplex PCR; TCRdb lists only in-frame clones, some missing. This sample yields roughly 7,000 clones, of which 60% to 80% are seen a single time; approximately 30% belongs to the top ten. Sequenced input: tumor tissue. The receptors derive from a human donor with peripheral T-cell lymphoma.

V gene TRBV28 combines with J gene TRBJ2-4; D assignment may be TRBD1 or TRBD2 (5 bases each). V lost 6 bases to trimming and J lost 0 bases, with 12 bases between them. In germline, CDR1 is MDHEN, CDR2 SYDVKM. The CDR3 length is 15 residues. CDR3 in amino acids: CASSSTGLAKNIQYF. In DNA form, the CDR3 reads TGTGCCAGCAGCTCTACAGGACTAGCCAAAAACATTCAGTACTTC. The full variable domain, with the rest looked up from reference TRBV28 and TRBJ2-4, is DVKVTQSSRYLVKRTGEKVFLECVQDMDHENMFWYRQDPGLGLRLIYFSYDVKMKEKGDIPEGYSVSREKKERFSLILESASTNQTSMYLCASSSTGLAKNIQYFGAGTRLSVL.

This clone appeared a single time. In nucleotides, the CDR3 is TGTGCCAGCAGCCCGGGGGGGGCAGACTATGGCTACACCTTC. Translated, it gives CASSPGGADYGYTF. The chain recombines TRBV7-6 with TRBJ1-2; D possibly corresponds to TRBD1 (6 bases). The CDR3 covers 14 residues. V dropped 5 bases and J dropped 3 bases, with 13 bases sitting between them. Per germline, CDR1 SGHVS and CDR2 FNYEAQ.

For the CDR3, the DNA is TGTGCCAGCAGCCCTACTTGGGGAGTAGGTTCACCCCTCCACTTT. This translates into CASSPTWGVGSPLHF. J is TRBJ1-6 and V is TRBV27; D gene unclear. V lost 6 bases, J lost 9 bases, and 18 bases lay in between. The CDR3 runs 15 residues. The germline gives CDR1 MNHEY, CDR2 SMNVEV (reference sequence).

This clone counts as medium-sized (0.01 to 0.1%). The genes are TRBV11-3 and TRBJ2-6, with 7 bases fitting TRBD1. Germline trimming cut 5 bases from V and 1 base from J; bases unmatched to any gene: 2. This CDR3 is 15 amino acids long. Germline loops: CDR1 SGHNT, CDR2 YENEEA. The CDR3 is CASSIRGSGANVLTF. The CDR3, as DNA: TGTGCCAGCAGCATCAGGGGGTCTGGGGCCAACGTCCTGACTTTC.

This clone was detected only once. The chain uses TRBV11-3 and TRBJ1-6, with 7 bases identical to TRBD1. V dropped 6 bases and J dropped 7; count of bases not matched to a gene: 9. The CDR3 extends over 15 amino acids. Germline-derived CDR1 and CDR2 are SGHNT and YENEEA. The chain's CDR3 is CASSIPGQENSPLHF. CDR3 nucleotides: TGTGCCAGCAGTATTCCTGGACAGGAGAATTCACCCCTCCACTTT. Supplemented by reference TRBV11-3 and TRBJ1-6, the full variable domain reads EAGVVQSPRYKIIEKKQPVAFWCNPISGHNTLYWYLQNLGQGPELLIRYENEEAVDDSQLPKDRFSAERLKGVDSTLKIQPAELGDSAVYLCASSIPGQENSPLHFGNGTRLTVT.

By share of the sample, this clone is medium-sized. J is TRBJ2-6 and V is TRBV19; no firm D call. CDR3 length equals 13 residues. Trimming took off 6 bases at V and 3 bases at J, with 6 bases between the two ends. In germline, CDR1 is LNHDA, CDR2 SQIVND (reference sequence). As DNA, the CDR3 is TGTGCCAGTAGACTTGATGGGGCCAACGTCCTGACTTTC. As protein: CASRLDGANVLTF.

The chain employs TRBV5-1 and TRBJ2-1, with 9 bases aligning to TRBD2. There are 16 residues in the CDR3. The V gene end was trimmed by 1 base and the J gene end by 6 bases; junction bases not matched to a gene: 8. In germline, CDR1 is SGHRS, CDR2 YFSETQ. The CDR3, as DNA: TGCGCCAGCAGCTTGTGGGGTAGCGGGGGCTCCAATGAGCAGTTCTTC. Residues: CASSLWGSGGSNEQFF.